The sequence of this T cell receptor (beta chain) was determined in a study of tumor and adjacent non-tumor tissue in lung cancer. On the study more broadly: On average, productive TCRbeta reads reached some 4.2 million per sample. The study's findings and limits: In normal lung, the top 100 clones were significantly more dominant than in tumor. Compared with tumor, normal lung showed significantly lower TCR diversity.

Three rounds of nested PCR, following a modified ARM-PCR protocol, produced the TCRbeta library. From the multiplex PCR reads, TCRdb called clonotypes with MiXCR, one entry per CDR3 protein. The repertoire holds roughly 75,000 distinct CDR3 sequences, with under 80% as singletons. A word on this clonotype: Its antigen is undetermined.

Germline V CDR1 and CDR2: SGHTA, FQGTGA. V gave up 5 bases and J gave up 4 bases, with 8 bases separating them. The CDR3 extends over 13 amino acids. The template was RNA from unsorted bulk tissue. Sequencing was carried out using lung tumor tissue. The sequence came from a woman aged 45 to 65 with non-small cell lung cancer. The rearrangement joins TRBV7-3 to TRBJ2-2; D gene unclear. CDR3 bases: TGTGCCAGCAGCGACCTATTCACCGGGGAGCTGTTTTTT. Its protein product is CASSDLFTGELFF.